This T cell receptor beta chain emerged from a study of neurological immune-mediated disorders. Study results and caveats: Repertoires from 18 of 34 multiple sclerosis patients grouped phylogenetically into a related-CDR3 cluster, suggesting a possible signature.

Synthesis of cDNA was performed by 5'RACE using 10-nucleotide random UMIs. From 15-18 subjects, each sequencing run yielded over 180 million TCR-beta sequences. TCRdb passed the 5' RACE reads through MiXCR, listing each CDR3 protein once. The sample holds more than 35,000 distinct CDR3 sequences, just over 3% seen once. Germline values: CDR1 MNHNY, CDR2 SVGAGI (reference sequence). CDR3 length equals 12 residues. The germline V and J ends were trimmed by 8 bases and 4 bases, with 11 bases remaining between them. This clonotype occurred many times. No antigen is known for it. Sequenced material: PBMCs. The rearrangement joins TRBV6-6 to TRBJ1-2; tentative D call: TRBD1 (5 bases). The TCR sequence derives from a woman in her forties or fifties with multiple sclerosis. CDR3 loop: CASRPGIYGYTF. The CDR3 DNA is TGTGCCAGCCGACCAGGGATCTATGGCTACACCTTC.